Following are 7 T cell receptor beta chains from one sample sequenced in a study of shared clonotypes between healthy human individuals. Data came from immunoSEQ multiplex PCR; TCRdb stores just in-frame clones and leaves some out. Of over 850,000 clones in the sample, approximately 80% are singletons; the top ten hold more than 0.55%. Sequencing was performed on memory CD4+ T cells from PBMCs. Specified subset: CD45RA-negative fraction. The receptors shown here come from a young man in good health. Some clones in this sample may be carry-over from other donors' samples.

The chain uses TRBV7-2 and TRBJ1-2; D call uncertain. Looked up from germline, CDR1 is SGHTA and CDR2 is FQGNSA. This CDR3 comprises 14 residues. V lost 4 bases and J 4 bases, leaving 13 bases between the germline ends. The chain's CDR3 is CASSSRREFYGYTF. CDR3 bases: TGTGCCAGCAGCTCTCGACGGGAATTCTATGGCTACACCTTC.

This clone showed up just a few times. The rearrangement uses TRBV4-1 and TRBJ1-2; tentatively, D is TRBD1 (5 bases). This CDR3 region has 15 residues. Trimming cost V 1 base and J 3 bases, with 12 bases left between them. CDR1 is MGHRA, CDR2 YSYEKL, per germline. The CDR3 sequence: CASSQGDLRDYGYTF. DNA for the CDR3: TGCGCCAGCAGCCAAGGGGACCTAAGAGACTATGGCTACACCTTC.

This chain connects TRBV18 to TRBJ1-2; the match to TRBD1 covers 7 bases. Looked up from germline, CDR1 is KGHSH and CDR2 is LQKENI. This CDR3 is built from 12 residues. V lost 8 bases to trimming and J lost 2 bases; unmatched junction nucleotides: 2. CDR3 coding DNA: TGTGCCAGCGGGGGACAGAACTATGGCTACACCTTC. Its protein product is CASGGQNYGYTF.

The CDR3 sequence: CASSSDRAGGPQHF. Written as DNA, the CDR3 is TGTGCCAGCAGCTCCGACAGGGCCGGCGGGCCCCAGCATTTT. This rearrangement joins TRBV7-6 to TRBJ1-5; 7 bases are shared with TRBD1. Germline lookup yields CDR1 SGHVS and CDR2 FNYEAQ. The CDR3 is made up of 14 amino acids. Losses at the gene ends were 4 bases for V and 9 bases for J; bases not matched to a gene: 9.

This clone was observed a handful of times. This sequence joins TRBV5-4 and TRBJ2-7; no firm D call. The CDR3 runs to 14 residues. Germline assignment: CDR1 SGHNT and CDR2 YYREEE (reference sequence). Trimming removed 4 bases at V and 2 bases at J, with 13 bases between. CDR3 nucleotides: TGTGCCAGCAGCCAAAAGGTCCCTCCCTACGAGCAGTACTTC. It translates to CASSQKVPPYEQYF.

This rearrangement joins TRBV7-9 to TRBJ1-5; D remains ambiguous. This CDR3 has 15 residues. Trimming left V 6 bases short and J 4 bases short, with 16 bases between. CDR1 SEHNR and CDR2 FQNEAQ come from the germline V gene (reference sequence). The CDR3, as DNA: TGTGCCAGCAGTCCTTCAGGCAGTTCGAATCAGCCCCAGCATTTT. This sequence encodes CASSPSGSSNQPQHF.

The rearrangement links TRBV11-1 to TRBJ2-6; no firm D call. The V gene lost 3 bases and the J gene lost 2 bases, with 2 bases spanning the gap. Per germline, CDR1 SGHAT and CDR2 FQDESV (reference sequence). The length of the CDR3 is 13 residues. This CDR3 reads CASSFPGANVLTF. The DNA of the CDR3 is TGTGCCAGCAGCTTTCCTGGGGCCAACGTCCTGACTTTC.